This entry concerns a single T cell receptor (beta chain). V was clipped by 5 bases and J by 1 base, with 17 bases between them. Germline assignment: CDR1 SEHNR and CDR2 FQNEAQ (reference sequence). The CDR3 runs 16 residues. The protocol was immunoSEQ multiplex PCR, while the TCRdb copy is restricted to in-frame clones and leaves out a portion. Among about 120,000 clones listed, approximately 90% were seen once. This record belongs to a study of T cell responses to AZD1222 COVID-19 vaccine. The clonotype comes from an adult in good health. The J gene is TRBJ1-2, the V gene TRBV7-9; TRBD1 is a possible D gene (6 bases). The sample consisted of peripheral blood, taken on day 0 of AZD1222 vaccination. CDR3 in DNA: TGTGCCAGCAGCGCCGGGGGGGCTACCCTTAACTATGGCTACACCTTC. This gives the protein CASSAGGATLNYGYTF.